This passage covers 4 T cell receptor beta chains from one sample sequenced in a study of T cell responses to AZD1222 COVID-19 vaccine (dated by TCRdb to the early 2020s). The library came from the immunoSEQ multiplex PCR assay. In TCRdb, the immuneACCESS table is reduced to in-frame sequences with V and J assigned. These tables do not hold every clone; where another copy was compared, an unresolved V gene accounts for under half, and the others remain unexplained. Recorded for this sample are about 120,000 clones; 65% to 90% of them occurred a single time. Approximately 20% of the sample is in the top ten clones. The meaning of the sample's time point label: baseline before first vaccination. The input for sequencing was peripheral blood, taken on day 0 of AZD1222 vaccination. These receptors all stem from an adult in good health.

This sequence joins TRBV28 and TRBJ1-6; TRBD1 might be the D (6 bases). CDR3 length equals 13 residues. Germline V gives CDR1 MDHEN, CDR2 SYDVKM. V was trimmed by 6 bases and J by 8 bases, leaving 11 bases between them. CDR3 sequence reads: CASSHDRYSPLHF. The CDR3, as DNA: TGTGCCAGCAGCCATGACAGGTATTCACCCCTCCACTTT.

This clone was counted at least ten times. V and J are TRBV28 and TRBJ1-4; 8 positions agree with TRBD1. The CDR3 length is 14 residues. The V gene's germline CDR1 is MDHEN and CDR2 SYDVKM. V shed 5 bases and J 7 bases; nucleotides not matched to a gene: 6. In DNA, the CDR3 is TGTGCCAGCAGTCATAGGACAGGGAGTGAAAAACTGTTTTTT. Amino acid sequence: CASSHRTGSEKLFF.

The CDR3 reads CASSYLLQTKSSPLHF. CDR3 DNA sequence: TGTGCCAGCAGTTATTTACTACAGACCAAGAGCTCACCCCTCCACTTT. V is TRBV6-2 or TRBV6-3 and J is TRBJ1-6; unclear D gene. The CDR3 consists of 16 residues. V lost 3 bases to trimming and J lost 10 bases, with 19 bases between them. CDR1 and CDR2 from the germline V gene are MNHEY and SVGEGT.

V gene TRBV6-5 combines with J gene TRBJ1-1; TRBD1 matches at 7 bases. V shed 7 bases and J 2 bases; nucleotides not matched to a gene: 4. The CDR3 consists of 13 residues. Germline values: CDR1 MNHEY, CDR2 SVGAGI. The CDR3 coding sequence is TGTGCCAGCACCGGACAGGCTAACACTGAAGCTTTCTTT. Translating gives CASTGQANTEAFF.